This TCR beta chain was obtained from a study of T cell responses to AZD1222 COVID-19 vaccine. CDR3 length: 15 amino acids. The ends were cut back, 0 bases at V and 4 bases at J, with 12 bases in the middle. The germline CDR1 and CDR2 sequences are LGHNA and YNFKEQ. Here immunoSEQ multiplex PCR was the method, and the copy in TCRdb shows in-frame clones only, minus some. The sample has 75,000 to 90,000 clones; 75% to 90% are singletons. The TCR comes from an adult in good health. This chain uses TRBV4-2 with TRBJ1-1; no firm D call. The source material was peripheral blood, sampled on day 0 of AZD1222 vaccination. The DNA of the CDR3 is TGTGCCAGCAGCCAAGACACCTGGGAGGGCACTGAAGCTTTCTTT. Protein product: CASSQDTWEGTEAFF.